The clone carrying this TCR beta chain was seen more than once but under ten times. The V end lost 0 bases, the J end lost 4 bases, and 13 bases lay between the germline ends. Germline values: CDR1 LNHDA, CDR2 SQIVND (reference sequence). There are 16 residues in the CDR3. These data are taken from a study of cytomegalovirus exposure and HLA in healthy donors. The primer mix had 60 Vbeta and 13 Jbeta primers. Data came from immunoSEQ multiplex PCR; TCRdb stores just in-frame clones and leaves some out. The data show 150,000 to 200,000 clones, with more than 9.5% seen just once and under 10% held by the top ten.

The clonotype was recovered from a man aged 50 or older in good health and CMV-seropositive. The genes are TRBV19 and TRBJ1-3; D not certain. Sequencing was carried out using PBMCs. CDR3 nucleotide sequence: TGTGCCAGTAGTATAGATACTAGGGTCGACGGAAACACCATATATTTT. Translating gives CASSIDTRVDGNTIYF.